This T cell receptor (beta chain) was captured in a study of cytomegalovirus exposure and HLA in healthy donors (dated by TCRdb to about 2017). Some background on the complete study: The 666 repertoires of the first cohort and the 120 or so validation repertoires were produced on the same platform, according to a later analysis. The study was designed to test whether signatures of past pathogen exposure could be identified by cataloging public T cell receptors. Besides the first cohort of about 730 subjects, a separate validation cohort made up of some 110 different subjects was used. To predict cytomegalovirus infection status, the study brought together high-throughput TCR immunosequencing, statistical association of individual TCRs with disease status, and machine learning. Here is what the overall study found, with its caveats: In a later analysis, TCRs clustered in the first cohort were found to also tend to co-occur in the roughly 130 validation repertoires, with approximately 95% of cluster scores above 0. In vitro tests confirmed that three of the cytomegalovirus-associated TCR beta chains recognize cytomegalovirus antigens. While some public TCRs were present in many individuals, most TCR sequences turned up only very rarely across donors. The validation cohort had no HLA typing available for a later analysis, so co-occurrence within that cohort was assessed over all 120 or so repertoires. In both the original and validation cohorts, the classifier was reported to diagnose cytomegalovirus status with high specificity and sensitivity. The authors suggested that the approach could potentially be generalized to other disease states and immunological phenotypes. A total of about 150 TCR beta chains were listed by the study as associated with cytomegalovirus.

Library prep was done by the immunoSEQ multiplex PCR assay. The paper's data handling went like this. A statistical classification framework was built for diagnosing cytomegalovirus status from the catalog of TCR beta chain sequences. Sourced from immuneACCESS, this table was stored by TCRdb with only in-frame sequences that have V and J called. A share of the clones is absent; for the studies checked, an unresolved V gene accounts for under half, and the remainder has no known explanation. That table furnishes V, J and clone size, whereas the DNA furnished D and trimming. The sample yields some 170,000 clones; 85% were counted once. Of the sample, over 2% falls within the top ten clones. Donors formed part of the validation cohort, which comprised fewer than 150 subjects and was distinct from the first cohort of under 850 subjects. As concerns this clone: Its target antigen remains unknown. Base qualities are not at hand, and no much larger clone is one base apart.

This receptor was identified in a man aged 25-45 years in good health and CMV-seropositive. Specimen: PBMCs.

This receptor carries the CDR3 CASSRRQGWNEQFF. The nucleotide sequence reads as follows: TGCGCCAGCAGCCGCAGACAGGGTTGGAATGAGCAGTTCTTC. The chain is assembled from TRBV4-3 and TRBJ2-1; TRBD1 lines up with 7 middle nucleotides. Looking up the germline V gene yields CDR1 LGHNA and CDR2 YSLEER. From cysteine to phenylalanine, the CDR3 is 14 amino acids long. Only the CDR3 DNA is retained, 42 bases long and in frame from the first base. The V end gives up 4 bases and the J end 7 bases, leaving 7 bases in the junction not matched to a gene.